This TCR beta chain is drawn from a study of blood T cell repertoires in COVID-19. Profiled with immunoSEQ multiplex PCR; TCRdb holds only in-frame clones, not every one. The data show 270,000 or so clones, about 90% seen once. The CDR3 covers 15 residues. The germline V gene has CDR1 SNHLY and CDR2 FYNNEI. V was clipped by 8 bases and J by 2 bases, with 19 bases between them. Cohort assignment relied on participant-reported clinical history. This clone came up a few times. This clonotype was sampled from a woman under 40 with acute COVID-19. The sample consisted of PBMCs or T cells enriched from blood (not recorded which). V usage is TRBV2 and J usage is TRBJ2-7; the D gene is possibly TRBD2 (5 bases). As DNA, the CDR3 is TGTGCCAGCGAAAGTTTGAGGCTAGCCACCTACGAGCAGTACTTC. It encodes CASESLRLATYEQYF.